There are a few counts of the clone carrying this T cell receptor (beta chain). RNA transcripts were the template for amplifying TCR beta CDR3 regions. First-round RT-PCR of the TCR CDR3 relied on the HTBI primer set. MiXCR, applied by TCRdb to the multiplex PCR reads, yields one record per CDR3 protein. The data contain around 350,000 distinct CDR3 sequences, 19% of them singletons. V lost 3 bases and J lost 8; bases outside the gene matches: 7. This CDR3 region has 15 residues. CDR1 is KGHSH and CDR2 is LQKENI in the germline V gene. These data are taken from a study of T cells in Graves' hyperthyroidism and ophthalmopathy. Clinical symptoms, serum thyroxine, TRAb, thyroid ultrasound and orbital computed tomography informed diagnoses.

The chain is built from TRBV18 and TRBJ1-6, with 7 nucleotides matching TRBD1. This sequence originates from a young woman with Graves' hyperthyroidism. The material sequenced was blood. The CDR3 reads CASSPLTGLDSPLHF. CDR3 nucleotide sequence: TGTGCCAGCTCACCCCTGACAGGGTTGGATTCACCCCTCCACTTT.